This entry lists 14 T cell receptor beta chains sequenced from one sample in a study of radiotherapy plus CTLA-4 blockade in lung cancer. Using immunoSEQ multiplex PCR, the repertoire was profiled, and TCRdb retains in-frame clones only, with some absent. The data show 60,000 or so clones, with around four fifths seen just once and almost 4% held by the top ten. Material: peripheral blood, obtained from a patient treated with radiotherapy plus ipilimumab. The receptor source for this set is a human donor with non-small cell lung cancer who had a partial response to radiotherapy plus ipilimumab.

In DNA, the CDR3 is TGTGCCAGCAAAGGGACAGGGGGTACTGAAGCTTTCTTT. It translates to CASKGTGGTEAFF. This rearrangement joins TRBV5-4 to TRBJ1-1; 11 bases map to TRBD1. Trimming at V came to 6 bases and at J to 5 bases, leaving 3 bases not matched to a gene. The germline V gene has CDR1 SGHNT and CDR2 YYREEE (reference sequence). The CDR3 contains 13 residues.

The gene calls are TRBV6-6 and TRBJ2-3; possible D gene TRBD2, 5 bases. The CDR3 runs 14 residues. Trimming took off 4 bases at V and 0 bases at J, with 8 bases between the two ends. The germline V gene encodes CDR1 MNHNY and CDR2 SVGAGI (reference sequence). The CDR3: CASSSWTSTDTQYF. The CDR3 DNA reads as TGTGCCAGCAGTTCCTGGACTAGCACAGATACGCAGTATTTT.

The chain has TRBV27 and TRBJ1-2; 8 bases line up with TRBD1. The V segment lost 4 bases and the J segment 8 bases; nucleotides outside the gene matches: 9. Germline V gene sequence: CDR1 MNHEY, CDR2 SMNVEV (reference sequence). The CDR3 length is 14 residues. The CDR3 DNA follows: TGTGCCAGCAGTTACTCAGGGGGCGCACGGGGCTACACCTTC. Translation: CASSYSGGARGYTF.

The chain joins TRBV7-3 to TRBJ2-5; maybe TRBD2 (6 bases). Trimming removed 2 bases at V and 4 bases at J, with 11 bases between. Germline V gene data show CDR1 as SGHTA and CDR2 as FQGTGA. This CDR3 is 14 amino acids long. The CDR3 region is CASSLLPAGETQYF. As DNA, the CDR3 is TGTGCCAGCAGCTTATTACCAGCGGGAGAGACCCAGTACTTC.

The V call is TRBV7-3, the J call TRBJ2-7, with TRBD2 as a possible D gene (7 bases). The CDR3 has 14 residues. The ends were cut back, 6 bases at V and 5 bases at J, with 17 bases in the middle. Per germline, CDR1 SGHTA and CDR2 FQGTGA. The CDR3 nucleotides read TGTGCCAGCAGTCCCAACGGGGGGCAGCACGAGCAGTACTTC. Its protein is CASSPNGGQHEQYF.

This clone was detected a few times. CDR3 bases: TGCGCCAGCAGTGAGAAGCGGGTGGGCACCGGGGAGCTGTTTTTT. This sequence encodes CASSEKRVGTGELFF. The J gene is TRBJ2-2, the V gene TRBV10-2, with a tentative D call TRBD2 (6 bases). The CDR3 consists of 15 residues. Germline CDR1 and CDR2: WSHSY and SAAADI. Between the trimmed V and J ends, which lost 2 bases and 4 bases, there was a span of 11 bases.

The V gene is TRBV4-1, the J gene TRBJ2-1, with 14 bases that match TRBD2. This CDR3 comprises 16 residues. V lost 1 base, J lost 6 bases, and 2 bases stayed unmatched. CDR1 MGHRA and CDR2 YSYEKL come from the germline V gene. Here the CDR3 reads CASSQGGLAGANEQFF. The CDR3 region has the DNA TGCGCCAGCAGCCAAGGGGGACTAGCGGGGGCCAATGAGCAGTTCTTC.

The V call is TRBV6-6, the J call TRBJ2-5; D possibly corresponds to TRBD1 (6 bases). The length of the CDR3 is 14 residues. CDR1 is MNHNY and CDR2 is SVGAGI in the germline V gene (reference sequence). The ends were cut back, 4 bases at V and 0 bases at J, with 9 bases in the middle. The CDR3 spells CASSSGQYQETQYF. The CDR3, as DNA: TGTGCCAGCAGTTCCGGACAGTACCAAGAGACCCAGTACTTC.

A single count supports this clone. The J gene is TRBJ2-3, the V gene TRBV29-1; 12 bases match TRBD2. Per germline, CDR1 SQVTM and CDR2 ANQGSEA. This CDR3 contains 16 residues. V shed 7 bases and J 7 bases; nucleotides not matched to a gene: 15. CDR3 region: CSGGRLTSGGNNTQYF. In DNA, the CDR3 is TGCAGCGGGGGCCGCCTCACTAGCGGGGGGAACAATACGCAGTATTTT.

This chain uses TRBV7-5 with TRBJ1-5. TRBV7-5 is given as a pseudogene. This CDR3 region has 17 residues. CDR3 in amino acids: CARRHYHHGAAGQPQHF. CDR3 DNA: TGTGCCAGAAGACACTACCATCACGGAGCTGCGGGACAGCCCCAGCATTTT.

The chain recombines TRBV18 with TRBJ2-7, with a tentative D call TRBD1 (6 bases). This CDR3 has 14 amino acids. V lost 4 bases, J lost 2 bases, and 12 bases lay in between. CDR1 KGHSH and CDR2 LQKENI come from the germline V gene. The CDR3 here is CASSLRDIPYEQYF. CDR3 nucleotides: TGTGCCAGCTCACTCCGGGACATTCCCTACGAGCAGTACTTC.

This chain joins TRBV6-1 and TRBJ2-3; 9 bases match TRBD1. The CDR3 loop spans 15 amino acids. Per germline, CDR1 MNHNS and CDR2 SASEGT. V was clipped by 3 bases and J by 4 bases; unmatched bases: 5. The CDR3 loop reads CASSDTGGVADTQYF. In nucleotides, the CDR3 is TGTGCCAGCAGTGACACAGGGGGCGTCGCAGATACGCAGTATTTT.

The chain joins TRBV7-6 to TRBJ2-2, with TRBD2 matching over 10 bases. V lost 2 bases to trimming and J lost 4 bases; unmatched junction nucleotides: 4. This CDR3 has 16 residues. CDR1 and CDR2 (germline): SGHVS, FNYEAQ. CDR3 DNA sequence: TGTGCCAGCAGCTTAAGCGGGGGGGGAGGCACCGGGGAGCTGTTTTTT. Its protein product is CASSLSGGGGTGELFF.

The gene calls are TRBV30 and TRBJ2-7; D possibly corresponds to TRBD2 (6 bases). The CDR3 contains 14 residues. V was shortened by 0 bases and J by 2 bases, with 11 bases between the two germline ends. The germline CDR1 and CDR2 sequences are GTSNPN and SVGIG (reference sequence). The CDR3 sequence is CAWSVLGGPYEQYF. The CDR3 DNA follows: TGTGCCTGGAGTGTTCTCGGGGGTCCCTACGAGCAGTACTTC.